This passage covers 18 T cell receptor beta chains from one sample sequenced in a study of blood T cell repertoires in COVID-19 (TCRdb year 2020). The method was the immunoSEQ multiplex PCR assay. TCRdb holds this immuneACCESS table with in-frame rearrangements only. Some clones are missing; in checked studies, unresolved V genes explain under half, and the rest has no known cause. The sample contains 300,000 to 350,000 clones, approximately 92% of them found a single time. Of the sample, roughly 6.8% falls within the top ten clones. Input material: peripheral blood. The receptors were gathered from a woman aged 30 to 39 with COVID-19, enrolled during active disease.

V is TRBV11-3 and J is TRBJ2-1; weak D call: TRBD2 (6 bases). In germline, CDR1 is SGHNT, CDR2 YENEEA. This CDR3 contains 13 residues. Trimming stripped 5 bases from V and 9 bases from J, with 14 bases between. CDR3 nucleotides: TGTGCCAGCAGCCGCGGGGTTGGGGGTGAGCAGTTCTTC. Translation gives CASSRGVGGEQFF.

The CDR3 DNA sequence: TGTGCCAGCAGCTTGGTTGGGGGGACAGAGACCCAGTACTTC. Protein: CASSLVGGTETQYF. The chain carries TRBV5-6 and TRBJ2-5; D is perhaps TRBD2 (6 bases). Trimming removed 0 bases at V and 4 bases at J, with 10 bases between. CDR3 length equals 14 residues. Germline assignment: CDR1 SGHDT and CDR2 YYEEEE.

V usage is TRBV18 and J usage is TRBJ2-2, with a possible D match to TRBD2 (5 bases). The CDR3 contains 17 residues. V lost 0 bases to trimming and J lost 4 bases, with 15 bases between them. Germline lookup yields CDR1 KGHSH and CDR2 LQKENI. The CDR3 region has the DNA TGTGCCAGCTCACCACCAGGAGGTACGAAGGGCACCGGGGAGCTGTTTTTT. Translated, it gives CASSPPGGTKGTGELFF.

About this clone itself: Other DNA sequences within the sample encode an identical CDR3. The V call is TRBV30, the J call TRBJ2-7, with 7 bases aligning to TRBD2. The germline gives CDR1 GTSNPN, CDR2 SVGIG (reference sequence). V lost 0 bases and J lost 4; bases outside the gene matches: 0. The CDR3 runs to 12 residues. CDR3 sequence: CAWSVAGYEQYF. CDR3 in DNA: TGTGCCTGGAGTGTAGCGGGGTACGAGCAGTACTTC.

The chain recombines TRBV4-2 with TRBJ2-7, with TRBD2 as a possible D gene (5 bases). The V end was cut by 0 bases, the J end by 6 bases, with 15 bases between. The germline CDR1 and CDR2 sequences are LGHNA and YNFKEQ. CDR3 size: 15 residues. This chain's CDR3 is CASSQEPGIPFEQYF. The CDR3, as DNA: TGTGCCAGCAGCCAAGAACCGGGGATCCCCTTCGAGCAGTACTTC.

A word on this clone: The sample carries other DNA sequences with the same CDR3. The chain uses TRBV6-5 and TRBJ1-5, with D unresolved. CDR3 length: 13 amino acids. The germline gives CDR1 MNHEY, CDR2 SVGAGI. V shed 3 bases and J shed 3 bases, with 6 bases lying between them. Here the CDR3 DNA reads TGTGCCAGCAGTTATTCCCTCAATCAGCCCCAGCATTTT. This translates into CASSYSLNQPQHF.

This chain connects TRBV29-1 to TRBJ1-1; 8 positions match TRBD1. From germline, CDR1 is SQVTM and CDR2 ANQGSEA. The CDR3 totals 11 residues. J was trimmed by 7 bases and V by 3 bases; bases with no gene match: 1. CDR3 DNA: TGCAGCGTTGAGACAGGGGTTGAAGCTTTCTTT. Amino acid sequence: CSVETGVEAFF. Supplemented by reference TRBV29-1 and TRBJ1-1, the full variable domain reads SAVISQKPSRDICQRGTSLTIQCQVDSQVTMMFWYRQQPGQSLTLIATANQGSEATYESGFVIDKFPISRPNLTFSTLTVSNMSPEDSSIYLCSVETGVEAFFGQGTRLTVV.

In its sample, this clone was seen a few times. This chain connects TRBV7-8 to TRBJ1-3; unclear D gene. Germline assignment: CDR1 SGHVS and CDR2 FQNEAQ. This CDR3 spans 15 amino acids. Between the trimmed V and J ends, which lost 2 bases and 0 bases, there was a span of 8 bases. The CDR3 DNA reads TGTGCCAGCAGCTTATACCGGGACTCTGGAAACACCATATATTTT. Translation: CASSLYRDSGNTIYF.

This clone appeared a few times. The chain recombines TRBV15 with TRBJ2-2; D may be TRBD1 (6 bases). V was cut by 6 bases and J by 6 bases, with 17 bases left in between. The CDR3 length is 15 residues. CDR1 LNHNV and CDR2 YYDKDF come from the germline V gene (reference sequence). DNA of the CDR3: TGTGCCACCAGAACAGGGAGTTCCTTTTCCGGGGAGCTGTTTTTT. Amino acids: CATRTGSSFSGELFF. The entire variable domain, with the rest obtained from reference TRBV15 and TRBJ2-2, is as follows: DAMVIQNPRYQVTQFGKPVTLSCSQTLNHNVMYWYQQKSSQAPKLLFHYYDKDFNNEADTPDNFQSRRPNTSFCFLDIRSPGLGDTAMYLCATRTGSSFSGELFFGEGSRLTVL.

The chain employs TRBV2 and TRBJ2-5, with TRBD1 matching over 7 bases. CDR3 length: 15 residues. J gave up 4 bases and V 3 bases, and 8 bases lay outside the gene matches. CDR1 is SNHLY, CDR2 FYNNEI, per germline. The CDR3: CASSDKTGRRETQYF. The CDR3 DNA reads TGTGCCAGCAGTGATAAGACAGGGCGGCGAGAGACCCAGTACTTC.

The V call is TRBV30, the J call TRBJ2-7; TRBD1 matches at 7 bases. CDR1 is GTSNPN, CDR2 SVGIG, per germline (reference sequence). J was trimmed by 3 bases and V by 1 base; bases with no gene match: 0. The CDR3 loop spans 12 amino acids. The DNA for the CDR3 is TGTGCCTGGAGTGGACAGGGCTACGAGCAGTACTTC. This codes for CAWSGQGYEQYF.

The rearrangement links TRBV4-2 to TRBJ2-2, with D maybe TRBD2 (7 bases). The CDR3 length is 15 residues. V shed 1 base and J shed 4 bases, with 10 bases lying between them. Per germline, CDR1 LGHNA and CDR2 YNFKEQ. CDR3: CASSQGGGGTGELFF. As DNA, the CDR3 is TGTGCCAGCAGCCAAGGAGGGGGGGGCACCGGGGAGCTGTTTTTT.

The sample holds one count of this clone. The rearrangement links TRBV6-5 to TRBJ2-1; no clear D. Looked up from germline, CDR1 is MNHEY and CDR2 is SVGAGI. V dropped 6 bases and J dropped 0 bases, with 12 bases sitting between them. The CDR3 loop spans 15 amino acids. The CDR3 DNA is TGTGCCAGCAGACCGGGTAGTAGCTCCTACAATGAGCAGTTCTTC. Encoded protein: CASRPGSSSYNEQFF.

The chain combines TRBV6-4 with TRBJ2-1; TRBD2 matches 7 bases. Germline trimming cut 5 bases from V and 8 bases from J; bases unmatched to any gene: 9. Germline V gene sequence: CDR1 MRHNA, CDR2 SNTAGT. The CDR3 is made up of 14 amino acids. The CDR3 here is CASSLSGVSYEQFF. The CDR3, as DNA: TGTGCCAGCAGTCTCAGCGGGGTCAGCTATGAGCAGTTCTTC.

The CDR3 coding sequence is TGCGCCAGCAGCTTGCCAGGGTCAGGGGATGAGCAGTTCTTC. It is translated as CASSLPGSGDEQFF. The rearrangement links TRBV5-1 to TRBJ2-1; a possible D gene is TRBD1 (6 bases). Germline lookup yields CDR1 SGHRS and CDR2 YFSETQ. The CDR3 consists of 14 residues. V was clipped by 1 base and J by 8 bases, with 13 bases between them.

CDR3 DNA sequence: TGTGCCAGCAGCTTAGGGGCACTCGCAACTAATGAAAAACTGTTTTTT. As protein: CASSLGALATNEKLFF. This chain uses TRBV7-2 with TRBJ1-4; the D is unclear. The V gene lost 1 base and the J gene lost 0 bases, with 9 bases spanning the gap. The CDR3 is 16 amino acids. Looked up from germline, CDR1 is SGHTA and CDR2 is FQGNSA. Full variable domain (outside the CDR3, taken from reference TRBV7-2 and TRBJ1-4): GAGVSQSPSNKVTEKGKDVELRCDPISGHTALYWYRQSLGQGLEFLIYFQGNSAPDKSGLPSDRFSAERTGGSVSTLTIQRTQQEDSAVYLCASSLGALATNEKLFFGSGTQLSVL.

The gene calls are TRBV7-9 and TRBJ2-1; possible D gene TRBD2, 7 bases. Germline-derived CDR1 and CDR2 are SEHNR and FQNEAQ (reference sequence). The CDR3 is 14 amino acids. Deletions cut 7 bases from V and 4 bases from J, with 14 bases between. In DNA, the CDR3 is TGTGCCAGCACCGTCGCGGGGGCGTACAATGAGCAGTTCTTC. Translation: CASTVAGAYNEQFF.

The chain couples TRBV5-1 to TRBJ2-1, with 12 bases aligning to TRBD2. From germline, CDR1 is SGHRS and CDR2 YFSETQ. The CDR3 has 16 residues. V gave up 4 bases and J gave up 10 bases; unmatched junction bases: 12. As DNA, the CDR3 is TGCGCCAGCAGCCCTGGGACTAGCGGGCCAACGGGAGAGCAGTTCTTC. Its translation: CASSPGTSGPTGEQFF.